This entry describes one T cell receptor (beta chain). J was trimmed by 0 bases and V by 7 bases; bases with no gene match: 8. This CDR3 comprises 15 residues. The germline CDR1 and CDR2 sequences are LNHDA and SQIVND (reference sequence). Original data processing: Estimated nucleated cell counts came from reference gene primer amplification. Assay used: immunoSEQ multiplex PCR; TCRdb lists only in-frame clones, some missing. D and trimming come from the DNA, and the V and J calls and clone size come from that table. Altogether 310,000 or so clones are present, roughly 88% being singletons, with the ten largest covering more than 3%. The sample is drawn from a study of blood T cell repertoires in COVID-19. In the study overall: Sites across the United States, Italy and Spain contributed samples from acute and convalescent COVID-19. T cells, B-cell-depleted T cells, or PBMCs supplied cDNA or gDNA.

The chain joins TRBV19 to TRBJ2-7, with 8 bases fitting TRBD2. This TCR came from a woman aged 50 to 60 with active or convalescent COVID-19. The sequencing input was peripheral blood. The CDR3 spells CASTHTSGSSYEQYF. Here the CDR3 DNA reads TGTGCCAGTACCCACACTAGCGGCAGCTCCTACGAGCAGTACTTC.